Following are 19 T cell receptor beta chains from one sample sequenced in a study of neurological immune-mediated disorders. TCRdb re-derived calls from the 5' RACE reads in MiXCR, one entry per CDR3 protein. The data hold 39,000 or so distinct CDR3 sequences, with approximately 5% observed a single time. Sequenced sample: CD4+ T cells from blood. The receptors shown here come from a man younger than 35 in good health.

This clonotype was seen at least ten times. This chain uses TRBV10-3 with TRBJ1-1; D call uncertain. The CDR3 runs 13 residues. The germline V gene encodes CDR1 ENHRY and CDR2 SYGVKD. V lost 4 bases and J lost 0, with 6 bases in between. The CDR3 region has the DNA TGTGCCATCAGTGGGGTCCTGAACACTGAAGCTTTCTTT. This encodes CAISGVLNTEAFF.

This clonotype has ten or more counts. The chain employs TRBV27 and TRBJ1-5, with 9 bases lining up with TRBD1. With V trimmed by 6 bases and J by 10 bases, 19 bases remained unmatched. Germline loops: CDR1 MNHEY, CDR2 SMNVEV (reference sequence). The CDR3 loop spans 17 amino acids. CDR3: CASRKGDRENNQYPQHF. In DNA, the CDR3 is TGTGCCAGCAGGAAGGGGGACAGGGAGAATAATCAGTATCCCCAGCATTTT.

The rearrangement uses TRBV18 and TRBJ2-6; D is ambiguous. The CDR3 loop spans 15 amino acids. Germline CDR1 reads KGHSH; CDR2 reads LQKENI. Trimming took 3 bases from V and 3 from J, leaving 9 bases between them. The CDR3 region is CASSPPSHGANVLTF. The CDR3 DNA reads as TGTGCCAGCTCACCCCCTTCGCATGGGGCCAACGTCCTGACTTTC.

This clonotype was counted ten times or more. The chain's CDR3 is CASSPRDRGHSQPQHF. The CDR3 nucleotides are TGTGCCAGCAGCCCCCGGGACAGGGGGCATAGCCAGCCCCAGCATTTT. V is TRBV7-2 and J is TRBJ1-5; 12 nucleotides agree with TRBD1. Per germline, CDR1 SGHTA and CDR2 FQGNSA. This CDR3 region has 16 residues. With 5 bases clipped from V and 7 bases from J, the junction kept 9 bases outside the gene matches. The full variable domain, with the rest looked up from reference TRBV7-2 and TRBJ1-5, is GAGVSQSPSNKVTEKGKDVELRCDPISGHTALYWYRQSLGQGLEFLIYFQGNSAPDKSGLPSDRFSAERTGGSVSTLTIQRTQQEDSAVYLCASSPRDRGHSQPQHFGDGTRLSIL.

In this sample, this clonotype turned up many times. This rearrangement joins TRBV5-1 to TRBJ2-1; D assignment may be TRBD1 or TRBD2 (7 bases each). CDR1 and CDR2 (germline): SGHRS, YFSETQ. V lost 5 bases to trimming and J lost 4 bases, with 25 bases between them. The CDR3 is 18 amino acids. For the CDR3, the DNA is TGCGCCAGCAGTCGGGTGGGGGGGCCGGGACAGCCGTACAATGAGCAGTTCTTC. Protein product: CASSRVGGPGQPYNEQFF.

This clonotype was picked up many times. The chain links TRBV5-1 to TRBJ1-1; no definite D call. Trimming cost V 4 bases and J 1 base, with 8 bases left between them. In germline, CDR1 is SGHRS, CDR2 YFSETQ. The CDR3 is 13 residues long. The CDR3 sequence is CASSPKANTEAFF. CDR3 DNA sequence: TGCGCCAGCAGCCCGAAGGCGAACACTGAAGCTTTCTTT.

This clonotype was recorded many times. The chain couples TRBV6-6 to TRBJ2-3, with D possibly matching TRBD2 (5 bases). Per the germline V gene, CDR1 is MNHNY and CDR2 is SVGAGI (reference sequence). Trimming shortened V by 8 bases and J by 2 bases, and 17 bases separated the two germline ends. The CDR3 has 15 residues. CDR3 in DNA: TGTGCCAGCGGGCCGGGGTTCTATGTCACAGATACGCAGTATTTT. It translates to CASGPGFYVTDTQYF.

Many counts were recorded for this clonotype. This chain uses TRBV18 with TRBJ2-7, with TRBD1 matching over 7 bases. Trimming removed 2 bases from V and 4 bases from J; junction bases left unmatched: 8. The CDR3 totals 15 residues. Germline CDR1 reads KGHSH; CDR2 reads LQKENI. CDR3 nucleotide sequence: TGTGCCAGCTCACCAGGTAGGACAGGCGTTTACGAGCAGTACTTC. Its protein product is CASSPGRTGVYEQYF.

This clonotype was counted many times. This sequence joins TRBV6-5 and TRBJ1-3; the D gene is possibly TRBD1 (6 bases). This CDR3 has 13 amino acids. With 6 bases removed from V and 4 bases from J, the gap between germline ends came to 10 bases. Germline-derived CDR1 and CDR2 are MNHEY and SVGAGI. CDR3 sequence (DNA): TGTGCCAGCAGCCGGGACAAAGGAAACACCATATATTTT. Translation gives CASSRDKGNTIYF.

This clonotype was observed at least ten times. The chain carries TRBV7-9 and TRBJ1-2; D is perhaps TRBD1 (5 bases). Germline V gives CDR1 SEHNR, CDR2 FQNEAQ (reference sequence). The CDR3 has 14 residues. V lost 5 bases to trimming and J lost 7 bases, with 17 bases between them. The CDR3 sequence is CASSRDVSPGGYTF. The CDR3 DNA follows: TGTGCCAGCAGCAGGGACGTATCGCCCGGTGGCTACACCTTC.

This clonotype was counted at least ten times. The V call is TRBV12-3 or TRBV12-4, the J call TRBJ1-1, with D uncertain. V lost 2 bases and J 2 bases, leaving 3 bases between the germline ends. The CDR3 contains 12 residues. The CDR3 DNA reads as TGTGCCAGCAGTTTAAGTAACACTGAAGCTTTCTTT. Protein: CASSLSNTEAFF.

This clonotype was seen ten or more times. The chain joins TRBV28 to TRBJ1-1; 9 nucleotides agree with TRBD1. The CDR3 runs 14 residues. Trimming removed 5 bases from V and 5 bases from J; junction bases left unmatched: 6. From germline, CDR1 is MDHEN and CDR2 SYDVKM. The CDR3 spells CASSAGQGLTEAFF. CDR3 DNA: TGTGCCAGCAGTGCCGGACAGGGGCTAACTGAAGCTTTCTTT.

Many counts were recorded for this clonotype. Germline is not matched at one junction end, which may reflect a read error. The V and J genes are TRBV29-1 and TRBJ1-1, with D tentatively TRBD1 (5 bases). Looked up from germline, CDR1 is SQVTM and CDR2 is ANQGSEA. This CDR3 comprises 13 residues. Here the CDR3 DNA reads TGCAGCGTCGAAGGTCAGGGGAACACTGAAGCTTTCTTT. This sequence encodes CSVEGQGNTEAFF.

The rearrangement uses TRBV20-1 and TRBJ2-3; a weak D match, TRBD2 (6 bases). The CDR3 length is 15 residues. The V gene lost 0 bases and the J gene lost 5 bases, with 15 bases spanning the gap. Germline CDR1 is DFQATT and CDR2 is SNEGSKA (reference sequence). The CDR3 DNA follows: TGCAGTGCTAGAGATCCGCGGGGCAACATAGATACGCAGTATTTT. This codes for CSARDPRGNIDTQYF.

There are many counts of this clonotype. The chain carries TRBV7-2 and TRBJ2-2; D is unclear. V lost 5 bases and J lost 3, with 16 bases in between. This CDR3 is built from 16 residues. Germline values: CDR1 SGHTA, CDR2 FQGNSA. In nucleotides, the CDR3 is TGTGCCAGCAGCCAGGCCCGACTGACCGACACCGGGGAGCTGTTTTTT. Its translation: CASSQARLTDTGELFF.

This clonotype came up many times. The CDR3: CSARTGGMNTEAFF. The CDR3 DNA reads TGCAGTGCTAGGACAGGGGGCATGAACACTGAAGCTTTCTTT. This chain links TRBV20-1 with TRBJ1-1, with 10 bases matching TRBD1. After removal of 3 bases from V and 0 bases from J, the junction contained 1 base not matched to a gene. Germline V gene data show CDR1 as DFQATT and CDR2 as SNEGSKA (reference sequence). This CDR3 has 14 amino acids.

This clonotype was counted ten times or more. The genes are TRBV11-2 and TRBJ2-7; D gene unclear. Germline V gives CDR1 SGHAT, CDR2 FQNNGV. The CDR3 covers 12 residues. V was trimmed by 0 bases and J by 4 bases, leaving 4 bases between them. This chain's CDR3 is CASSLDIYEQYF. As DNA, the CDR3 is TGTGCCAGCAGCTTAGACATTTACGAGCAGTACTTC.

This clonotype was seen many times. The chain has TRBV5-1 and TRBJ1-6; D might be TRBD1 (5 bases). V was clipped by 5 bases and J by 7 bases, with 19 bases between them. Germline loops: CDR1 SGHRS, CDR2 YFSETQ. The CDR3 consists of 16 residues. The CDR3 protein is CASSWRGRKENSPLHF. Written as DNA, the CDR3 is TGCGCCAGCAGTTGGCGGGGGAGAAAAGAAAATTCACCCCTCCACTTT.

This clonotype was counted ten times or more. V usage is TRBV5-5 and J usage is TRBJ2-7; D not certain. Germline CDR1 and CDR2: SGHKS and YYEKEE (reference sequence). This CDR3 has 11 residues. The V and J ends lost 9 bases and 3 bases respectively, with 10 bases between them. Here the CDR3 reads CATSRDYEQYF. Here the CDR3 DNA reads TGTGCCACTTCCCGTGACTACGAGCAGTACTTC. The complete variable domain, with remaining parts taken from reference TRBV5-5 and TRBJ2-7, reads DAGVTQSPTHLIKTRGQQVTLRCSPISGHKSVSWYQQVLGQGPQFIFQYYEKEERGRGNFPDRFSARQFPNYSSELNVNALLLGDSALYLCATSRDYEQYFGPGTRLTVT.